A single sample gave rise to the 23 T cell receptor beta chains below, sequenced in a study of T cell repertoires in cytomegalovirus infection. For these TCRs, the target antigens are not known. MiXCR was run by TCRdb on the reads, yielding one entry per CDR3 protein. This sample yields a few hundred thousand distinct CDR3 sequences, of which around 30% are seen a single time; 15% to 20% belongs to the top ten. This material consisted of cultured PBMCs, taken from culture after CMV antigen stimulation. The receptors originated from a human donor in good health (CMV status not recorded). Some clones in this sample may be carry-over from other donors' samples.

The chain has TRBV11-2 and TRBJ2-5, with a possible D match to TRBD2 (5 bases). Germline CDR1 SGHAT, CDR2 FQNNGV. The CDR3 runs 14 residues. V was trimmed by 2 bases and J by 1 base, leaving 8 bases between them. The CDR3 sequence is CASSLRGPQETQYF. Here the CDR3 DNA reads TGTGCCAGCAGCTTACGGGGTCCCCAAGAGACCCAGTACTTC.

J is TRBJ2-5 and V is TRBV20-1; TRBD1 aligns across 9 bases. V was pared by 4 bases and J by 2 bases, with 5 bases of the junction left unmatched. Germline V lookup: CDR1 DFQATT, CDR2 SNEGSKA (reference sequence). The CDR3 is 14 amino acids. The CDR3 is CSAINRGRQETQYF. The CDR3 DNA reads TGCAGTGCTATTAACAGGGGGCGGCAAGAGACCCAGTACTTC.

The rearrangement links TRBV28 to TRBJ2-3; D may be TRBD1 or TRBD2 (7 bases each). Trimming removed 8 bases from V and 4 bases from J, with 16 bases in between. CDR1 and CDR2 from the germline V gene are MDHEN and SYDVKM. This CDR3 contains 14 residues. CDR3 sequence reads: CASQARGGPDTQYF. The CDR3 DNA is TGTGCCAGCCAGGCCAGGGGGGGCCCAGATACGCAGTATTTT.

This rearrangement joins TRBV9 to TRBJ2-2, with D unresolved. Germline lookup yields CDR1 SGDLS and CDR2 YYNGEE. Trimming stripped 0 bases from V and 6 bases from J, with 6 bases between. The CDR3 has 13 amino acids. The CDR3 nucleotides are TGTGCCAGCAGCGTAGGCCCCGCCGGGGAGCTGTTTTTT. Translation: CASSVGPAGELFF.

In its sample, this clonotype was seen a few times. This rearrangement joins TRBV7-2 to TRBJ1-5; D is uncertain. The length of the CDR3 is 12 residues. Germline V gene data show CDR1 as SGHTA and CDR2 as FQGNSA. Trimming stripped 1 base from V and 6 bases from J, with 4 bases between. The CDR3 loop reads CASSLGPQPQHF. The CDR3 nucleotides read TGTGCCAGCAGCTTAGGTCCTCAGCCCCAGCATTTT. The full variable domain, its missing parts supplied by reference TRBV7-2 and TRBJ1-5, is GAGVSQSPSNKVTEKGKDVELRCDPISGHTALYWYRQSLGQGLEFLIYFQGNSAPDKSGLPSDRFSAERTGGSVSTLTIQRTQQEDSAVYLCASSLGPQPQHFGDGTRLSIL.

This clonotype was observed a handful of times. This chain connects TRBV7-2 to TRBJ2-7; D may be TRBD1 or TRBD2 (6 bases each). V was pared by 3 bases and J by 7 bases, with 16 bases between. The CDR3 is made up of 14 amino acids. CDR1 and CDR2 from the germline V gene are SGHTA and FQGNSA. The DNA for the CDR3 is TGTGCCAGCAGCTTTTATGGGATAGGGGGGGAGCAGTACTTC. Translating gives CASSFYGIGGEQYF.

The CDR3 region has the DNA TGTGCCACCAGTGATGGACTCCGGGGGAGCACCGGGGAGCTGTTTTTT. Its translation: CATSDGLRGSTGELFF. This chain uses TRBV24-1 with TRBJ2-2; a weak D match, TRBD2 (6 bases). Germline lookup yields CDR1 KGHDR and CDR2 SFDVKD. The CDR3 is 16 amino acids. Trimming removed 3 bases from V and 4 bases from J, with 14 bases in between.

This CDR3 reads CASSYSIGLAGGKETQYF. DNA for the CDR3: TGTGCCAGCAGTTACTCGATAGGCTTAGCGGGAGGGAAAGAGACCCAGTACTTC. V usage is TRBV6-5 and J usage is TRBJ2-5; 11 positions match TRBD2. Germline CDR1 and CDR2: MNHEY and SVGAGI. Trimming took 0 bases from V and 3 from J; bases not matched to a gene: 9. This CDR3 spans 18 amino acids.

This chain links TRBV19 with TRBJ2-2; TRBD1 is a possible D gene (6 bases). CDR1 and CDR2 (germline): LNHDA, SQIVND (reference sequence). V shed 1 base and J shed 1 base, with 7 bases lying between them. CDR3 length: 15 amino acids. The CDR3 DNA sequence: TGTGCCAGTAGTATAGGACAGGAGAACACCGGGGAGCTGTTTTTT. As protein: CASSIGQENTGELFF. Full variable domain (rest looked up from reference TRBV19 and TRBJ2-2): DGGITQSPKYLFRKEGQNVTLSCEQNLNHDAMYWYRQDPGQGLRLIYYSQIVNDFQKGDIAEGYSVSREKKESFPLTVTSAQKNPTAFYLCASSIGQENTGELFFGEGSRLTVL.

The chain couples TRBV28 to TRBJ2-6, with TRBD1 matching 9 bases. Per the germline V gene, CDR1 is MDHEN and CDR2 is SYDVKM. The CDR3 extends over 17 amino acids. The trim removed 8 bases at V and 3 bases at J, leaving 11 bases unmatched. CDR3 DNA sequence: TGTGCCAGCGCAACCGGGACAGGGATTTTTGGGGCCAACGTCCTGACTTTC. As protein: CASATGTGIFGANVLTF.

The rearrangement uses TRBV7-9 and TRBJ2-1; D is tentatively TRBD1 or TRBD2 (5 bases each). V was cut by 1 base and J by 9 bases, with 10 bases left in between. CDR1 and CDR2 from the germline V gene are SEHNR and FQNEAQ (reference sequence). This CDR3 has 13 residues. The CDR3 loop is CASSLVLGVEQFF. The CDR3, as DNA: TGTGCCAGCAGCTTAGTCTTGGGGGTTGAGCAGTTCTTC.

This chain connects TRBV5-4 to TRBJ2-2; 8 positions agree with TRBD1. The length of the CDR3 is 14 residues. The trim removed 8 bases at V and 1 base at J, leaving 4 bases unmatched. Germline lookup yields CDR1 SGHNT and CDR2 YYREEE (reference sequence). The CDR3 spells CASGDRRNTGELFF. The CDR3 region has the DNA TGTGCCAGTGGGGACAGGAGGAACACCGGGGAGCTGTTTTTT.

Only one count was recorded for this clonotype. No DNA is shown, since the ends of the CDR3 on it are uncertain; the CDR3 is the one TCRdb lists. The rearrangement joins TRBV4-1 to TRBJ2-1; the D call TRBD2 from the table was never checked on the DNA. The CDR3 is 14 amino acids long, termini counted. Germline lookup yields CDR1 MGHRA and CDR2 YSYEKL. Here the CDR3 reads CASSQVGSGSFEFF.

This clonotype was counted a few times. Written as DNA, the CDR3 is TGTGCCAGCAGGATACAGGGGGACACTGAAGCTTTCTTT. Translation gives CASRIQGDTEAFF. This chain connects TRBV7-2 to TRBJ1-1, with 8 nucleotides matching TRBD1. Germline V gene sequence: CDR1 SGHTA, CDR2 FQGNSA. The trim removed 6 bases at V and 3 bases at J, leaving 3 bases unmatched. This CDR3 comprises 13 residues. The full variable domain, in which reference TRBV7-2 and TRBJ1-1 provide the parts outside the CDR3, is GAGVSQSPSNKVTEKGKDVELRCDPISGHTALYWYRQSLGQGLEFLIYFQGNSAPDKSGLPSDRFSAERTGGSVSTLTIQRTQQEDSAVYLCASRIQGDTEAFFGQGTRLTVV.

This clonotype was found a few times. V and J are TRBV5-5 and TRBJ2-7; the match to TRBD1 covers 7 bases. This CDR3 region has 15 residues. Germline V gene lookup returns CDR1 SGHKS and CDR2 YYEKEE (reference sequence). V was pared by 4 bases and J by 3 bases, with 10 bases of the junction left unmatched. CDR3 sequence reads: CASSLLRDSVYEQYV. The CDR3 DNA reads TGTGCCAGCAGCCTCCTCCGGGACAGCGTCTACGAGCAGTACGTC.

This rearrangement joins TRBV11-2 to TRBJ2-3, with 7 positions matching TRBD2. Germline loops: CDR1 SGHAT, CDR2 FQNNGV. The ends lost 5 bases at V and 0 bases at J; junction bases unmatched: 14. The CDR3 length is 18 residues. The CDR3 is CASSILAGLPFSTDTQYF. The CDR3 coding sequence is TGTGCCAGCAGCATCTTAGCGGGTCTTCCTTTTAGCACAGATACGCAGTATTTT.

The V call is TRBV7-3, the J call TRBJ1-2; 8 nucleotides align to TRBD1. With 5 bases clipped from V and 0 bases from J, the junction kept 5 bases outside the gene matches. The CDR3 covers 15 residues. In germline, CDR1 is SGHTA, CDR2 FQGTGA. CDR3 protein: CASSPQGEANYGYTF. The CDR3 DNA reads TGTGCCAGCAGCCCACAGGGGGAAGCTAACTATGGCTACACCTTC.

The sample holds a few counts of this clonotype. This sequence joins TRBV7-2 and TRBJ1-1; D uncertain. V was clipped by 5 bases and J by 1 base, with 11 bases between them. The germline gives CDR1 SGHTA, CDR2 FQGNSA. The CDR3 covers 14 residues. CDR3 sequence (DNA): TGTGCCAGCAGCCGTCACGCAGGGAACACTGAAGCTTTCTTT. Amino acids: CASSRHAGNTEAFF.

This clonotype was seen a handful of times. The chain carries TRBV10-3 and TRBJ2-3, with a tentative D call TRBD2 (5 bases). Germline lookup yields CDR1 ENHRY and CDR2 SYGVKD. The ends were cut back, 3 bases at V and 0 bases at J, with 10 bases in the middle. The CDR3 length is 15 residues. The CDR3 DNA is TGTGCCATCAGTGATCCGGGAACTAGCACAGATACGCAGTATTTT. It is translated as CAISDPGTSTDTQYF.

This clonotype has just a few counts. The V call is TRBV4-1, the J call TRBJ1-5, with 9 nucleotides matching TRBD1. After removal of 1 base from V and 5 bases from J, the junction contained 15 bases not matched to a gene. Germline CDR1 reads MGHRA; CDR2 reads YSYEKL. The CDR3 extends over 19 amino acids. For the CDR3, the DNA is TGCGCCAGCAGCCAAGCGATCCCGGGACAGGGACCACCTGATCAGCCCCAGCATTTT. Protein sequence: CASSQAIPGQGPPDQPQHF.

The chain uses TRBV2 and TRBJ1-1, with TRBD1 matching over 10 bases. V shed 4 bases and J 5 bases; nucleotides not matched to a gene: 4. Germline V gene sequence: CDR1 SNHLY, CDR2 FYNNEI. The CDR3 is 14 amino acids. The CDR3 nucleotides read TGTGCCAGCAGTGTATGGACAGGGGGTACTGAAGCTTTCTTT. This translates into CASSVWTGGTEAFF.

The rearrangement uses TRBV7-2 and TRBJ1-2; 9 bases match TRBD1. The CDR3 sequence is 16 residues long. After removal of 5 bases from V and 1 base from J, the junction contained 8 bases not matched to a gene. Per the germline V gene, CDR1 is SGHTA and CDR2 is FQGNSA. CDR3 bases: TGTGCCAGCAGCGCTCGGGACAGGGCGGGTAACTATGGCTACACCTTC. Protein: CASSARDRAGNYGYTF.

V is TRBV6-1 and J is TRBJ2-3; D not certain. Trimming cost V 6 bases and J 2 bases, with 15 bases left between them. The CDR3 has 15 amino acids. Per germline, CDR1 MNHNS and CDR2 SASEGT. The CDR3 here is CASRETRTFTDTQYF. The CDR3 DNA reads TGTGCCAGCAGAGAGACAAGGACGTTCACAGATACGCAGTATTTT.